This TCR beta chain was found in a study of T cells in Graves' hyperthyroidism and ophthalmopathy (dated by TCRdb to the late 2010s). General notes on the study: Peripheral blood was sampled at the time of initial diagnosis, prior to any treatment. The approximately 100 discovery patients were divided at random into training and test sets in a 7:3 ratio. In addition, the study compared T-cell repertoires in thyroid tissue and in blood from a handful of Graves' hyperthyroidism patients. According to the paper, TCR Vbeta CDR3 sequencing was carried out on some 130 peripheral blood samples, which came from fewer than 50 ophthalmopathy, around 75 hyperthyroidism and roughly 17 progressor patients. Once sampling was done, hyperthyroidism patients were given methimazole at a starting dose of 30 mg daily, whereas ophthalmopathy patients were given high-dose intravenous methylprednisolone. An independent validation cohort of under 20 hyperthyroidism patients and more than 15 patients who later progressed to ophthalmopathy tested prospective prediction of ophthalmopathy. To identify distinguishing TCR V-J signatures, a discovery cohort of about 100 patients was used, comprising approximately 40 with Graves' ophthalmopathy and around 57 with stable Graves' hyperthyroidism. Study-wide conclusions, independent of this receptor: In validation, the model predicted progression to ophthalmopathy with around 71% sensitivity and roughly 72% specificity, a median of 6.5 months before onset. Most expanded thyroid clonotypes (frequency above 0.001) were also found in blood, which suggests that blood repertoires may mirror thyroid immune responses. Sample size was not statistically predetermined, and blinding of investigators to group allocation was not performed. A model built on a 13 V-J signature distinguished ophthalmopathy from stable hyperthyroidism, reaching 87.88% sensitivity and approximately 81% specificity in cross-validation and 80%/75% in testing.

Ophthalmopathy patients had moderately to severely active disease, Clinical Activity Score of at least 3, NOSPECS grade of at least 4, and duration under 3 months. Any patient with an uncontrolled infection, another autoimmune disease, pregnancy or lactation was excluded. Diagnoses were based on clinical symptoms, serum thyroxine and TRAb, thyroid ultrasound and orbital computed tomography. Ficoll-Paque density gradient centrifugation was used to isolate PBMCs from approximately 10 ml of fresh peripheral blood. Trizol reagent was used to extract total RNA, and RNA quality was then checked on an Agilent 2100 Bioanalyzer. From the cysteine through the phenylalanine, the CDR3 covers 11 amino acids. Just CDR3 DNA is preserved here, 33 bases in frame from base 1. The V and J ends are trimmed by 8 bases and 5 bases, leaving 9 bases between them. CDR1 and CDR2, per the germline V gene, are MNHEY and SVGAGI.

This clonotype has ten or more counts. What antigen it recognizes has not been identified. No qualities accompany the bases; no much larger clone lies one base away. The TCR beta CDR3 regions were amplified from RNA transcripts. The TCR CDR3 was subjected to a first round of RT-PCR using the HTBI primer set and the Qiagen OneStep RT-PCR kit. A second multiplex PCR round built the libraries, followed by size selection and purification. The libraries were sequenced on an Illumina HiSeq2000 using paired-end 100 bp reads. The study's processing was this. SOAPnuke was used to process the raw data, throwing out any read that contained adapters or uncalled bases, had a mean Phred below 15, or lacked an exact constant-primer or identifier match. COPE v1.2.5 was used to merge the high-quality paired reads, and each unique nucleotide sequence was defined as a clonotype. MiTCR v1.1 was used to align the clonotypes against IMGT TRBV, TRBD and TRBJ reference segments. The analysis included only V-J combinations with a frequency above 0.0001, which together covered roughly 99% of the repertoires. The TCS score was defined as F50 (clonal expansion) divided by E x V (chaos), with BLOSUM62-based TCRdist calculated between CDR3 peptides within each V-J. Welch's t-statistics and random forest reduced roughly 530 V-J features to 10 to 15, which were used in a naive Bayes classifier (R e1071). TCRdb reran the public reads through fastp at Q25 and MiXCR, keeping productive beta chains. Each CDR3 protein gets just one entry, which takes the most common genes and DNA from the rows behind it. The authors' filters were not applied to this entry. In this sample the table shows approximately 520,000 distinct CDR3 sequences, approximately 25% of which occur a single time. The leading ten clones occupy approximately 11% of the sample.

The sequence was collected from a woman in her twenties or thirties with Graves' ophthalmopathy. Input material: blood. Recombination connected TRBV6-5 to TRBJ1-1; a confident D gene designation cannot be given. The CDR3 has the sequence CASLRDTEAFF. The DNA is as follows: TGTGCCAGCCTACGGGATACTGAAGCTTTCTTT.